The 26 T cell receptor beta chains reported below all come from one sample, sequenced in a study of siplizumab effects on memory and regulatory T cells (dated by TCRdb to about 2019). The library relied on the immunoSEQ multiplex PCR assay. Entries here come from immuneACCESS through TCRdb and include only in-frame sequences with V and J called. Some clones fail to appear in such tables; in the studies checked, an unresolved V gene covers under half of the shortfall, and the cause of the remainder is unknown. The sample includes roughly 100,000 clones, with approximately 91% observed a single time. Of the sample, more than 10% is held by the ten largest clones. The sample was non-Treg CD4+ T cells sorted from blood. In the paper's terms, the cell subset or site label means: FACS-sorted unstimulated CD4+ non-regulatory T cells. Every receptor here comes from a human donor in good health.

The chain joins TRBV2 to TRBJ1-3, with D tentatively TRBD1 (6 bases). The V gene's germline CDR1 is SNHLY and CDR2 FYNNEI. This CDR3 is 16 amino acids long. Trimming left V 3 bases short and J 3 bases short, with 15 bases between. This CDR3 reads CASSEVRGPGGNTIYF. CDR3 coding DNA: TGTGCCAGCAGTGAGGTCCGGGGGCCGGGTGGAAACACCATATATTTT.

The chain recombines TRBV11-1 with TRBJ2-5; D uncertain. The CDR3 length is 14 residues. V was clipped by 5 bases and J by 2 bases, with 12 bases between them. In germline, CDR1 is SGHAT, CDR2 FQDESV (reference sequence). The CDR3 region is CASSPLGAQETQYF. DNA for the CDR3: TGTGCCAGCAGCCCATTAGGAGCTCAAGAGACCCAGTACTTC.

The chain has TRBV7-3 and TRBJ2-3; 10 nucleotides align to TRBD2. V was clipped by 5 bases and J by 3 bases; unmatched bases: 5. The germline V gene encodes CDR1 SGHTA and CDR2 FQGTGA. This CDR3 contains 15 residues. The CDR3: CASSPASGRTDTQYF. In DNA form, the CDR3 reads TGTGCCAGCAGCCCTGCTAGCGGGAGAACAGATACGCAGTATTTT.

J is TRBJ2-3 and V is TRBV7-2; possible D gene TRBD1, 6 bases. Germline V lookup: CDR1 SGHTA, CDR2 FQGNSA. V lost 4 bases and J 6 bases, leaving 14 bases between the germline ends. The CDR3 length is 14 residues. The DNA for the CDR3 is TGTGCCAGCAGCTCATCATTGGGGGCGGATACGCAGTATTTT. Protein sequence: CASSSSLGADTQYF.

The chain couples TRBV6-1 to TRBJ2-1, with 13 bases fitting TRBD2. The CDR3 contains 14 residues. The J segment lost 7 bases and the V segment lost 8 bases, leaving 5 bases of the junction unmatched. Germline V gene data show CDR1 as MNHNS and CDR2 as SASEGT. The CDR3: CASQLAGGQNEQFF. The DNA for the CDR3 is TGTGCCAGCCAACTAGCGGGAGGGCAGAATGAGCAGTTCTTC.

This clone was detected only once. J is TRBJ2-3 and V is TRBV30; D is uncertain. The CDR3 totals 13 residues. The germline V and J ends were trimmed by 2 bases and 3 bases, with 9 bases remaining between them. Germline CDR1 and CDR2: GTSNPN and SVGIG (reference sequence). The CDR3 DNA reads TGTGCCTGGAGTTTGGCACTGACAGATACGCAGTATTTT. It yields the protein CAWSLALTDTQYF.

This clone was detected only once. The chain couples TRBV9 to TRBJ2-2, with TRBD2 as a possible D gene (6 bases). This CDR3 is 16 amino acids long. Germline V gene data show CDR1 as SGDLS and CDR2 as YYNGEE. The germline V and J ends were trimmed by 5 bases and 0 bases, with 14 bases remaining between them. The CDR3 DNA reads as TGTGCCAGCAGGCCGGGAGACGCTACGAACACCGGGGAGCTGTTTTTT. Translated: CASRPGDATNTGELFF.

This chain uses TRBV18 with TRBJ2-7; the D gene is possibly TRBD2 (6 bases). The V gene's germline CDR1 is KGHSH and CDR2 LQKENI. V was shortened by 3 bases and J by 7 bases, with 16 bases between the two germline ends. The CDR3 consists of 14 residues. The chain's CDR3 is CASSPGLNGGEQYF. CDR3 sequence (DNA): TGTGCCAGCTCACCTGGACTCAATGGGGGGGAGCAGTACTTC. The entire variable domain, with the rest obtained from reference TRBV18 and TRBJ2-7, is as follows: NAGVMQNPRHLVRRRGQEARLRCSPMKGHSHVYWYRQLPEEGLKFMVYLQKENIIDESGMPKERFSAEFPKEGPSILRIQQVVRGDSAAYFCASSPGLNGGEQYFGPGTRLTVT.

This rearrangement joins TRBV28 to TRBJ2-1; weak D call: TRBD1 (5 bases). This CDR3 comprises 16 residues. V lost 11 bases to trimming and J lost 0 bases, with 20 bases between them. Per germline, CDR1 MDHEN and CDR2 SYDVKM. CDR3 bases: TGTGCCTGCAAGACCCACAGGATAAGCTCCTACAATGAGCAGTTCTTC. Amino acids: CACKTHRISSYNEQFF. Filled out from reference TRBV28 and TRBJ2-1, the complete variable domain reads DVKVTQSSRYLVKRTGEKVFLECVQDMDHENMFWYRQDPGLGLRLIYFSYDVKMKEKGDIPEGYSVSREKKERFSLILESASTNQTSMYLCACKTHRISSYNEQFFGPGTRLTVL.

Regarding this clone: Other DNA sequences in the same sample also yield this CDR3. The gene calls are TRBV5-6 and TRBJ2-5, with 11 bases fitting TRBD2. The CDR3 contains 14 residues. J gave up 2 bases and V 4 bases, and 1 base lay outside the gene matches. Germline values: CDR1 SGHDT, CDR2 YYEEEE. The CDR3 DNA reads TGTGCCAGCAGCAGACTAGCGGGACAAGAGACCCAGTACTTC. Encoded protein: CASSRLAGQETQYF.

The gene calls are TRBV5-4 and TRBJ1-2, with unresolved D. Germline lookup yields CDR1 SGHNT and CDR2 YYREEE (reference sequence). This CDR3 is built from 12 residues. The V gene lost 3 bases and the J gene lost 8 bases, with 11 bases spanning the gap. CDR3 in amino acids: CASSSTSFGYTF. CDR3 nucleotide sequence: TGTGCCAGCAGCTCGACATCTTTCGGCTACACCTTC. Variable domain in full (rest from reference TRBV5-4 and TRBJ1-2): ETGVTQSPTHLIKTRGQQVTLRCSSQSGHNTVSWYQQALGQGPQFIFQYYREEENGRGNFPPRFSGLQFPNYSSELNVNALELDDSALYLCASSSTSFGYTFGSGTRLTVV.

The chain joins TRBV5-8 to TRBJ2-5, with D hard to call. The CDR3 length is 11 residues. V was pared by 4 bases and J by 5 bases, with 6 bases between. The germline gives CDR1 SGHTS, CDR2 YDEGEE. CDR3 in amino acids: CASSAVETQYF. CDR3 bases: TGTGCCAGCAGCGCCGTGGAGACCCAGTACTTC.

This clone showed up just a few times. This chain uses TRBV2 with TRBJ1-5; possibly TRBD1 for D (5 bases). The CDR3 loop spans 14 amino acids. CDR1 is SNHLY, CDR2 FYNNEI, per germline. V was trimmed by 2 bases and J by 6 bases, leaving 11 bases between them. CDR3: CASSERDLSQPQHF. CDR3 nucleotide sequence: TGTGCCAGCAGTGAAAGGGACCTTAGTCAGCCCCAGCATTTT.

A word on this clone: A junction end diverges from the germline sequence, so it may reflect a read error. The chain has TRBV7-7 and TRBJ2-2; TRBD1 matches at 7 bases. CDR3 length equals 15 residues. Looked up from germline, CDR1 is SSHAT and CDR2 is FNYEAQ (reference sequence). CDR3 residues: CASSPDRVNTGELFF. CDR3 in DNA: TGTGCTAGCAGTCCCGACAGGGTGAACACCGGGGAGCTGTTTTTT.

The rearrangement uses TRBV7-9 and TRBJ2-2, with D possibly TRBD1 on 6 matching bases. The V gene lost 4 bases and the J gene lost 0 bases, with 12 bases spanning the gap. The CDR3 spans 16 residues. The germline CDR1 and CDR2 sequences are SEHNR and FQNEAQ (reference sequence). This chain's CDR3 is CASSSWGHSNTGELFF. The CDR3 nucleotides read TGTGCCAGCAGCTCCTGGGGACACTCGAACACCGGGGAGCTGTTTTTT.

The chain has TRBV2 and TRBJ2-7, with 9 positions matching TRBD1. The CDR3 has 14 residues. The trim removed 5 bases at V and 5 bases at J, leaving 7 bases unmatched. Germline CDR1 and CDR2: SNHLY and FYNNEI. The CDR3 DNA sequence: TGTGCCAGCAGTCGCCGGGACAGGGTTGACGAGCAGTACTTC. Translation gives CASSRRDRVDEQYF. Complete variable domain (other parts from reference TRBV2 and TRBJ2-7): EPEVTQTPSHQVTQMGQEVILRCVPISNHLYFYWYRQILGQKVEFLVSFYNNEISEKSEIFDDQFSVERPDGSNFTLKIRSTKLEDSAMYFCASSRRDRVDEQYFGPGTRLTVT.

The CDR3 sequence is CASSLVWGQGGNEQFF. The CDR3 nucleotides read TGTGCCAGCAGCTTAGTGTGGGGACAGGGCGGGAATGAGCAGTTCTTC. The chain links TRBV11-2 to TRBJ2-1; 9 bases match TRBD1. From germline, CDR1 is SGHAT and CDR2 FQNNGV. Trimming at V came to 1 base and at J to 7 bases, leaving 8 bases not matched to a gene. CDR3 length: 16 residues.

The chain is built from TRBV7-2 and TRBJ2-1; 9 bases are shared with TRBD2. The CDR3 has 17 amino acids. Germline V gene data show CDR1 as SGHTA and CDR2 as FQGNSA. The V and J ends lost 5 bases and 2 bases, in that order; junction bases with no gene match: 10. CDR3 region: CASSTDRVAGAYNEQFF. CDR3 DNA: TGTGCCAGCAGCACGGACCGGGTAGCGGGAGCCTACAATGAGCAGTTCTTC.

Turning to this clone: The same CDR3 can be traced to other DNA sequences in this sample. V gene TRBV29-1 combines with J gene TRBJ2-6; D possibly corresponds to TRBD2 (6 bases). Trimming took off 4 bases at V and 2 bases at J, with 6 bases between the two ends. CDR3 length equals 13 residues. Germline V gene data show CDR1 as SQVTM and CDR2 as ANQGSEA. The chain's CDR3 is CSVGGAGANVLTF. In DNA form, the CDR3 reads TGCAGCGTTGGGGGGGCTGGGGCCAACGTCCTGACTTTC.

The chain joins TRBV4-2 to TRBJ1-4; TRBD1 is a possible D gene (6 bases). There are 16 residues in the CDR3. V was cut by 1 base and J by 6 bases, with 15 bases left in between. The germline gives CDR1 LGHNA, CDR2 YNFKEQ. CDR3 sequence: CASSQGERGHYEKLFF. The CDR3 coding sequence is TGTGCCAGCAGCCAAGGGGAACGGGGGCATTATGAAAAACTGTTTTTT.

CDR3 DNA sequence: TGTGCCAGCAGTCGACAGGATGGCTACACCTTC. Its translation is CASSRQDGYTF. The gene calls are TRBV28 and TRBJ1-2, with a weak D call TRBD1 (6 bases). The CDR3 sequence is 11 residues long. Germline V lookup: CDR1 MDHEN, CDR2 SYDVKM. V gave up 5 bases and J gave up 6 bases, with 7 bases separating them.

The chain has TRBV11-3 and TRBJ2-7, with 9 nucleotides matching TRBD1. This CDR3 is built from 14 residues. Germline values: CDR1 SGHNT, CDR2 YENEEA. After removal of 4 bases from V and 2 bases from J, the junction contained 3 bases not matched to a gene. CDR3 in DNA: TGTGCCAGCAGCTCAGGGACAGGGACCTACGAGCAGTACTTC. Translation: CASSSGTGTYEQYF.

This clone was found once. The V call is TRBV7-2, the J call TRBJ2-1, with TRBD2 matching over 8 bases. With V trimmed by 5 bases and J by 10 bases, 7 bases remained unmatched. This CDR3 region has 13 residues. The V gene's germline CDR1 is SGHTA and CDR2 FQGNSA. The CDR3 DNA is TGTGCCAGCAGCAAGAGCGGGAGCCCCGAGCAGTTCTTC. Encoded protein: CASSKSGSPEQFF.

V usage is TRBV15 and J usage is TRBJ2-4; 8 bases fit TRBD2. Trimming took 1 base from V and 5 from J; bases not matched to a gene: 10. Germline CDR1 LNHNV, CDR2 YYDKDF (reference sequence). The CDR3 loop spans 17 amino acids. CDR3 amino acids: CATSRAPFAGGENIQYF. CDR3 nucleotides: TGTGCCACCAGCAGAGCCCCCTTCGCGGGAGGCGAAAACATTCAGTACTTC.

CDR3 residues: CASSLVTLISGGYTF. CDR3 nucleotides: TGTGCCAGCAGCTTGGTGACTCTGATCTCAGGAGGCTACACCTTC. V and J are TRBV5-6 and TRBJ1-2; D gene unclear. The germline CDR1 and CDR2 sequences are SGHDT and YYEEEE. The CDR3 is 15 amino acids. The V end lost 0 bases, the J end lost 8 bases, and 17 bases lay between the germline ends.

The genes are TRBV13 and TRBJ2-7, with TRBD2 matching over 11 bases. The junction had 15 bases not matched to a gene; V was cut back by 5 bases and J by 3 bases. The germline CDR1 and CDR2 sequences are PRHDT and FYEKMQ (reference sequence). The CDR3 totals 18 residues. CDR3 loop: CASSRTFKTSGKSYEQYF. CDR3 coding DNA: TGTGCCAGCAGCCGCACCTTTAAGACTAGCGGGAAGAGCTACGAGCAGTACTTC.